This T cell receptor beta chain is drawn from a study of blood T cell repertoires in COVID-19. Study-level information: Samples came from the United States, Italy and Spain, spanning acute and convalescent COVID-19. Nucleic acid was either cDNA or gDNA, and it came from T cells, B-cell-depleted T cells, or PBMCs.

Libraries were prepared by immunoSEQ multiplex PCR; TCRdb keeps only in-frame clonotypes and omits some of them. Altogether 200,000 to 250,000 clones are present, about 84% being singletons, with the ten largest covering approximately 1.8%. V dropped 2 bases and J dropped 3; count of bases not matched to a gene: 3. CDR3 size: 14 residues. Germline CDR1 and CDR2: LGHDT and YNNKEL (reference sequence). Those enrolled, adults aged roughly 18 to 95 years, came from about 24 US areas. Recovered status in Cohort 3 required two negative PCRs, clearance, or symptom resolution. This chain links TRBV3-1 (or the pseudogene TRBV3-2) with TRBJ1-1; 7 positions match TRBD1. Input material: PBMCs or T cells enriched from blood (not recorded which). The clonotype was recovered from a man in his sixties who had recovered from COVID-19. The CDR3 DNA reads as TGTGCCAGCAGCCAACTTGACAGGGACACTGAAGCTTTCTTT. Translated: CASSQLDRDTEAFF.